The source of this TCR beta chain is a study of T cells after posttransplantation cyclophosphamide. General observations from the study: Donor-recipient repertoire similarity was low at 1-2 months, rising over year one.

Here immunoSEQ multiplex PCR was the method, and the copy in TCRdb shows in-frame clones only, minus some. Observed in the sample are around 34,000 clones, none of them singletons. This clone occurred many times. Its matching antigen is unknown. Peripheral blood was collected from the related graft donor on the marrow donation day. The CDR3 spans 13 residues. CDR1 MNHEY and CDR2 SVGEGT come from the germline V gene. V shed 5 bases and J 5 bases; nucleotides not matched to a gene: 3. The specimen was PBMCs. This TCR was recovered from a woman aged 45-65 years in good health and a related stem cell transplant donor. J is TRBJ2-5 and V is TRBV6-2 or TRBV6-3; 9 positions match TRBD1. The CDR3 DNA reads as TGTGCCAGCAGTCTGACAGGGGGGGAGACCCAGTACTTC. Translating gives CASSLTGGETQYF.